This record looks at one T cell receptor beta chain sequence and its context. This table comes from immunoSEQ multiplex PCR, and its TCRdb copy is limited to in-frame clones, with some not included. The table has approximately 360,000 clones, around 87% seen once. These data come from a study of blood T cell repertoires in COVID-19. About the research overall: In Cohort 3, a recovered donor had either two negative PCRs, clearance, or symptom resolution. Samples came from the United States, Italy and Spain, spanning acute and convalescent COVID-19.

This TCR derives from a man in his forties or fifties in a cohort exposed to, infected with or recovered from COVID-19 (not recorded which). What was sequenced was PBMCs or T cells enriched from blood (not recorded which).

The DNA for the CDR3 is TGTGCCATCAAAGACAGGGATGGAAGCAATCAGCCCCAGCATTTT. Its translation: CAIKDRDGSNQPQHF. This chain links TRBV10-3 with TRBJ1-5, with 7 bases that match TRBD1. Germline CDR1 and CDR2: ENHRY and SYGVKD. V gave up 7 bases and J gave up 1 base; unmatched junction bases: 7. This CDR3 spans 15 amino acids.